This TCR beta chain was identified during a study of cytomegalovirus exposure and HLA in healthy donors. Primers for the PCR totalled 60 Vbeta and 13 Jbeta. In the authors' methods: Later, 80 million or so unique TCR beta chains were counted in an analysis, and roughly 11 million of them were shared. Clones were sequenced by immunoSEQ multiplex PCR, and TCRdb holds only the in-frame ones, with some missing. That table supplies the V and J calls and clone size; D and trimming were determined from the DNA. Found here are 120,000 or so clones, over 65% of them singletons; the top ten hold 11%. The V gene lost 2 bases and the J gene lost 2 bases, with 9 bases spanning the gap. Germline V gene data show CDR1 as MNHEY and CDR2 as SMNVEV (reference sequence). This CDR3 contains 14 residues.

The V gene is TRBV27, the J gene TRBJ1-1; D is ambiguous. The sequence derives from a man younger than 40 in good health and CMV-seropositive. The sample comprised PBMCs. The CDR3 DNA reads as TGTGCCAGCAGTTTAATCCCACAAAACACTGAAGCTTTCTTT. The encoded protein is CASSLIPQNTEAFF.